In its sample, the clone carrying this T cell receptor (beta chain) was seen once. Its ends do not fully match the called genes, so a read error is possible. The assay was immunoSEQ multiplex PCR, and TCRdb's table has in-frame clones only and misses some. The sample carries roughly 220,000 clones, 80% to 90% recorded once. Germline assignment: CDR1 SEHNR and CDR2 FQNEAQ (reference sequence). This CDR3 is 14 amino acids long. The data were obtained in a study of blood T cell repertoires in COVID-19. Looking at the study overall: Specimens from acute and convalescent COVID-19 originated in the United States, Italy and Spain. The analysed material was cDNA or gDNA that came from T cells, B-cell-depleted T cells, or PBMCs.

The V call is TRBV7-9, the J call TRBJ2-2, with a tentative D call TRBD2 (5 bases). This sequence originates from a woman aged 40 to 50 with acute COVID-19. Source material: PBMCs or T cells enriched from blood (not recorded which). The CDR3 DNA follows: TGTGCCAACAGCGAGATGAGTAGCGCCGGGGAGCTGTTTTTT. Its translation: CANSEMSSAGELFF.